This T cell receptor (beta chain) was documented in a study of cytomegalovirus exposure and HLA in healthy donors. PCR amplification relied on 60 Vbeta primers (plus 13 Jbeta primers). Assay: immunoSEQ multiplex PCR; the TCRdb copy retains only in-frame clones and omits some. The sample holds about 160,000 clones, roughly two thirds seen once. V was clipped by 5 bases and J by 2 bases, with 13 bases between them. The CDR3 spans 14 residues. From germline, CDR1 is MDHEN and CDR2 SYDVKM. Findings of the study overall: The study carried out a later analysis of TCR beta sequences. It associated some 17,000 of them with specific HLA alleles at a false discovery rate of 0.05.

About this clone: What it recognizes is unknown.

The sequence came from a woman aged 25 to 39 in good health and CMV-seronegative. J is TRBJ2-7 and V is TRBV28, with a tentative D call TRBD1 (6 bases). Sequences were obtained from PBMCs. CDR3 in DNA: TGTGCCAGCAGTACAGGGCGGAAAACCTACGAGCAGTACTTC. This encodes CASSTGRKTYEQYF.